This entry concerns a single T cell receptor (beta chain). Sequencing used immunoSEQ multiplex PCR; TCRdb keeps in-frame clones, though not all of them. The sample shows about 46,000 clones, 75% to 95% of them seen only once. The entry originates in a study of T cell changes during pregnancy in multiple sclerosis. This TCR was sampled from a female donor with multiple sclerosis, enrolled in a pregnancy study. Sequences were derived from CD8+ T cells from peripheral blood mononuclear cells, sampled after pregnancy.

DNA for the CDR3: TGTGCCAGCAGCGTAAAAAATGAGCAGTTCTTC. Residues: CASSVKNEQFF. J is TRBJ2-1 and V is TRBV6-1; D unclear. The CDR3 covers 11 residues. Per germline, CDR1 MNHNS and CDR2 SASEGT. Trimming stripped 6 bases from V and 7 bases from J, with 7 bases between.